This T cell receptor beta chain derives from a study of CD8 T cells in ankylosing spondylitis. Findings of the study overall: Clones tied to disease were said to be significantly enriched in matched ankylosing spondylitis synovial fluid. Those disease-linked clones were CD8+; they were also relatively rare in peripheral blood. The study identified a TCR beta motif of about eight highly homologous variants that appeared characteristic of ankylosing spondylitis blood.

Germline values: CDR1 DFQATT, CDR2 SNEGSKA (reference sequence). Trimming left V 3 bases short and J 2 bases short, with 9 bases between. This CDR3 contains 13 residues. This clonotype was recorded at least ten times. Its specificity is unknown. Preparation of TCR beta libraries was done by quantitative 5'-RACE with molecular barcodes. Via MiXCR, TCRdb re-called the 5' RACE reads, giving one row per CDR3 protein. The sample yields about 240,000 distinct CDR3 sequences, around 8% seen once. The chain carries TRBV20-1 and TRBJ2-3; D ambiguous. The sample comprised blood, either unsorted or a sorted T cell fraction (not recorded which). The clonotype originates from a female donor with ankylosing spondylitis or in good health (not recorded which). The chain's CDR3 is CSASLSVTDTQYF. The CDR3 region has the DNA TGCAGTGCTAGTCTGTCAGTCACAGATACGCAGTATTTT.